What follows are 27 T cell receptor beta chains derived from one specimen sequenced in a study. MiXCR was run by TCRdb on the RT-PCR reads, yielding one entry per CDR3 protein. The sample has fewer than 800,000 distinct CDR3 sequences; 13% to 15% are singletons. Specimen: memory CD4+ T cells from blood. The receptors come from a female donor in good health, serving as a healthy control.

This clonotype was recorded at least ten times. This chain links TRBV20-1 with TRBJ2-4; 11 bases line up with TRBD2. This CDR3 spans 13 amino acids. J lost 8 bases, V lost 4 bases, and 4 bases had no gene match. The V gene's germline CDR1 is DFQATT and CDR2 SNEGSKA (reference sequence). This CDR3 is CSAITGLADIQYF. The CDR3 nucleotides read TGCAGTGCTATTACGGGACTAGCGGACATTCAGTACTTC.

This clonotype was seen only a few times. This sequence joins TRBV6-5 and TRBJ2-1; TRBD2 agrees at 7 bases. Germline CDR1 reads MNHEY; CDR2 reads SVGAGI. Germline trimming cut 2 bases from V and 6 bases from J; bases unmatched to any gene: 7. This CDR3 spans 15 amino acids. In DNA, the CDR3 is TGTGCCAGCAGTTACGCGGGCGGGAGACGCAATGAGCAGTTCTTC. Protein sequence: CASSYAGGRRNEQFF.

This clonotype was detected many times. V and J are TRBV29-1 and TRBJ2-7; 8 bases agree with TRBD1. The CDR3 sequence is 15 residues long. V shed 6 bases, J shed 7 bases, and the junction held 17 bases outside the gene matches. Germline V gene sequence: CDR1 SQVTM, CDR2 ANQGSEA. CDR3 in amino acids: CSVRDQGARLWEQYF. The CDR3 region has the DNA TGCAGCGTGAGAGACCAGGGGGCGCGGTTGTGGGAGCAGTACTTC.

This clonotype was seen only a few times. The rearrangement joins TRBV6-5 to TRBJ2-5, with D maybe TRBD1 (6 bases). Germline V CDR1 and CDR2: MNHEY, SVGAGI. Trimming shortened V by 6 bases and J by 9 bases, and 17 bases separated the two germline ends. The length of the CDR3 is 13 residues. CDR3 loop: CASSQDSRTAQYF. In DNA, the CDR3 is TGTGCCAGCAGCCAGGACAGTCGCACGGCCCAGTACTTC.

V and J are TRBV4-2 and TRBJ2-1; the match to TRBD2 covers 11 bases. The germline V gene encodes CDR1 LGHNA and CDR2 YNFKEQ. This CDR3 comprises 16 residues. V shed 0 bases and J 8 bases; nucleotides not matched to a gene: 6. Here the CDR3 reads CASSQDLAGGRDEQFF. In nucleotides, the CDR3 is TGTGCCAGCAGCCAAGACCTAGCGGGAGGACGCGATGAGCAGTTCTTC.

This clonotype was picked up many times. This chain links TRBV24-1 with TRBJ2-7, with D unclear. V lost 0 bases to trimming and J lost 2 bases, with 7 bases between them. Germline lookup yields CDR1 KGHDR and CDR2 SFDVKD. This CDR3 region has 14 residues. The CDR3 DNA is TGTGCCACCAGTGATTTGAACAGTCCCTACGAGCAGTACTTC. This translates into CATSDLNSPYEQYF.

This clonotype showed up just a few times. The CDR3 protein is CASSESGSQPQHF. CDR3 nucleotides: TGCGCCAGCAGCGAGAGTGGGAGTCAGCCCCAGCATTTT. The rearrangement uses TRBV5-1 and TRBJ1-5; D remains ambiguous. In germline, CDR1 is SGHRS, CDR2 YFSETQ. V lost 4 bases and J lost 6, with 11 bases in between. The CDR3 spans 13 residues.

This clonotype was counted a few times. V is TRBV9 and J is TRBJ1-6; 7 bases agree with TRBD1. Per the germline V gene, CDR1 is SGDLS and CDR2 is YYNGEE. The V gene end was trimmed by 3 bases and the J gene end by 5 bases; junction bases not matched to a gene: 5. CDR3 length: 15 amino acids. Here the CDR3 DNA reads TGTGCCAGCAGCGCCGCGGGACAGAATAATTCACCCCTCCACTTT. Translation: CASSAAGQNNSPLHF.

The chain carries TRBV9 and TRBJ1-5; D may be TRBD1 (6 bases). The length of the CDR3 is 15 residues. Deletions cut 0 bases from V and 4 bases from J, with 11 bases between. CDR1 SGDLS and CDR2 YYNGEE come from the germline V gene. The CDR3 DNA sequence: TGTGCCAGCAGCGTAGAGGGGGGATCTAATCAGCCCCAGCATTTT. Amino acids: CASSVEGGSNQPQHF.

This clonotype showed up just a few times. The rearrangement uses TRBV2 and TRBJ2-5, with D maybe TRBD1 (5 bases). The germline V and J ends were trimmed by 2 bases and 4 bases, with 11 bases remaining between them. Germline V lookup: CDR1 SNHLY, CDR2 FYNNEI. The CDR3 consists of 14 residues. The CDR3 is CASSEQGVGETQYF. The CDR3 DNA follows: TGTGCCAGCAGTGAACAAGGGGTGGGAGAGACCCAGTACTTC. Full variable domain (missing parts from reference TRBV2 and TRBJ2-5): EPEVTQTPSHQVTQMGQEVILRCVPISNHLYFYWYRQILGQKVEFLVSFYNNEISEKSEIFDDQFSVERPDGSNFTLKIRSTKLEDSAMYFCASSEQGVGETQYFGPGTRLLVL.

The chain has TRBV11-2 and TRBJ2-1; no clear D. This CDR3 is built from 16 residues. Between the trimmed V and J ends, which lost 0 bases and 0 bases, there was a span of 9 bases. Germline assignment: CDR1 SGHAT and CDR2 FQNNGV. This CDR3 is CASSLDTWVSYNEQFF. Here the CDR3 DNA reads TGTGCCAGCAGCTTAGATACGTGGGTCTCCTACAATGAGCAGTTCTTC.

V is TRBV20-1 and J is TRBJ1-2, with TRBD1 matching 11 bases. With V trimmed by 1 base and J by 2 bases, 6 bases remained unmatched. This CDR3 contains 16 residues. Germline V gene lookup returns CDR1 DFQATT and CDR2 SNEGSKA (reference sequence). The CDR3 coding sequence is TGCAGTGCTAGAGCGCCCTGGACAGGGGGCAACTATGGCTACACCTTC. This encodes CSARAPWTGGNYGYTF.

In its sample, this clonotype was seen many times. V usage is TRBV7-9 and J usage is TRBJ1-5; D unclear. The germline V and J ends were trimmed by 2 bases and 7 bases, with 9 bases remaining between them. From germline, CDR1 is SEHNR and CDR2 FQNEAQ (reference sequence). The CDR3 sequence is 13 residues long. CDR3 sequence reads: CASSLKAEQPQHF. The DNA for the CDR3 is TGTGCCAGCAGCTTAAAGGCTGAACAGCCCCAGCATTTT.

This clonotype was counted only a few times. The rearrangement joins TRBV7-9 to TRBJ1-5, with no clear D. V gave up 1 base and J gave up 9 bases, with 10 bases separating them. Germline V CDR1 and CDR2: SEHNR, FQNEAQ (reference sequence). This CDR3 region has 13 residues. The CDR3 DNA reads TGTGCCAGCAGCTTAGACTCGGGTGCGCCCCAGCATTTT. Amino acid sequence: CASSLDSGAPQHF.

This clonotype has more than one count but fewer than ten. The chain couples TRBV18 to TRBJ2-1; a weak D match, TRBD2 (6 bases). Germline lookup yields CDR1 KGHSH and CDR2 LQKENI. The CDR3 extends over 19 amino acids. Trimming pared 1 base from V and 0 bases from J, leaving 19 bases between. This CDR3 reads CASSPQRLGYGSSYNEQFF. The CDR3 DNA is TGTGCCAGCTCACCACAGAGACTAGGATACGGGAGCTCCTACAATGAGCAGTTCTTC. The full variable domain, rest sourced from reference TRBV18 and TRBJ2-1, is NAGVMQNPRHLVRRRGQEARLRCSPMKGHSHVYWYRQLPEEGLKFMVYLQKENIIDESGMPKERFSAEFPKEGPSILRIQQVVRGDSAAYFCASSPQRLGYGSSYNEQFFGPGTRLTVL.

The chain has TRBV4-2 and TRBJ2-3; TRBD2 matches at 10 bases. The germline CDR1 and CDR2 sequences are LGHNA and YNFKEQ. Trimming cost V 0 bases and J 4 bases; bases outside gene matches: 10. The CDR3 sequence is 18 residues long. The CDR3 DNA is TGTGCCAGCAGCCAAGACTATAGCGGGAGGACCGCCGCAGATACGCAGTATTTT. Amino acid sequence: CASSQDYSGRTAADTQYF.

V is TRBV19 and J is TRBJ2-5, with D possibly TRBD2 on 5 matching bases. The CDR3 is made up of 15 amino acids. The germline V gene encodes CDR1 LNHDA and CDR2 SQIVND (reference sequence). The V gene lost 3 bases and the J gene lost 5 bases, with 16 bases spanning the gap. DNA for the CDR3: TGTGCCAGTAGTATTAGCCGTCAACCGGGGGAGACCCAGTACTTC. This encodes CASSISRQPGETQYF. The complete variable domain, with remaining parts taken from reference TRBV19 and TRBJ2-5, reads DGGITQSPKYLFRKEGQNVTLSCEQNLNHDAMYWYRQDPGQGLRLIYYSQIVNDFQKGDIAEGYSVSREKKESFPLTVTSAQKNPTAFYLCASSISRQPGETQYFGPGTRLLVL.

The rearrangement joins TRBV24-1 to TRBJ2-2, with D possibly TRBD1 on 5 matching bases. CDR1 and CDR2 from the germline V gene are KGHDR and SFDVKD. CDR3 length equals 16 residues. The ends were cut back, 0 bases at V and 1 base at J, with 8 bases in the middle. CDR3 sequence (DNA): TGTGCCACCAGTGATTTGAAAAGGGGGAACACCGGGGAGCTGTTTTTT. It yields the protein CATSDLKRGNTGELFF.

This clonotype was found many times. V gene TRBV5-1 combines with J gene TRBJ2-7, with 7 bases identical to TRBD1. The CDR3 is 16 residues long. Trimming removed 0 bases from V and 6 bases from J; junction bases left unmatched: 12. Germline CDR1 and CDR2: SGHRS and YFSETQ. CDR3 loop: CASSLAPGQTSSEQYF. In DNA, the CDR3 is TGCGCCAGCAGCTTGGCTCCGGGACAGACATCTTCCGAGCAGTACTTC.

This clonotype was seen only a few times. The chain uses TRBV6-2 or TRBV6-3 and TRBJ2-1; 16 bases match TRBD2. The CDR3 has 16 residues. Trimming cost V 7 bases and J 5 bases; bases outside gene matches: 5. The germline V gene has CDR1 MNHEY and CDR2 SVGEGT. For the CDR3, the DNA is TGTGCCAGCATACCCGGGACTAGCGGGAGGGACAATGAGCAGTTCTTC. This encodes CASIPGTSGRDNEQFF.

This clonotype was detected a few times. The chain employs TRBV6-6 and TRBJ2-7; D may be TRBD2 (5 bases). V was clipped by 0 bases and J by 4 bases, with 13 bases between them. Germline CDR1 reads MNHNY; CDR2 reads SVGAGI (reference sequence). The CDR3 is 15 amino acids. CDR3 in amino acids: CASSYSQGRGYEQYF. In nucleotides, the CDR3 is TGTGCCAGCAGTTACTCGCAAGGGCGCGGGTACGAGCAGTACTTC.

V and J are TRBV9 and TRBJ1-2, with D maybe TRBD1 (6 bases). V lost 3 bases and J lost 3, with 9 bases in between. Germline V lookup: CDR1 SGDLS, CDR2 YYNGEE. The CDR3 length is 13 residues. The CDR3 DNA reads TGTGCCAGCAGCGGGGGGCTGGACTATGGCTACACCTTC. Translation gives CASSGGLDYGYTF.

The chain recombines TRBV20-1 with TRBJ2-7, with no clear D. CDR3 length: 12 amino acids. The V and J ends lost 2 bases and 4 bases respectively, with 9 bases between them. The germline V gene has CDR1 DFQATT and CDR2 SNEGSKA (reference sequence). CDR3: CSARSSVYEQYF. The CDR3 nucleotides are TGCAGTGCTAGAAGTTCAGTGTACGAGCAGTACTTC.

The chain joins TRBV2 to TRBJ1-6, with TRBD1 as a possible D gene (5 bases). V shed 1 base and J shed 11 bases, with 15 bases lying between them. The CDR3 length is 15 residues. Germline V gene data show CDR1 as SNHLY and CDR2 as FYNNEI. The CDR3 is CASSEEGGREPPLHF. The CDR3 DNA reads TGTGCCAGCAGTGAAGAAGGCGGCAGGGAACCACCCCTCCACTTT.

The chain couples TRBV13 to TRBJ1-1; TRBD1 might be the D (5 bases). CDR1 is PRHDT and CDR2 is FYEKMQ in the germline V gene (reference sequence). V lost 5 bases and J lost 8, with 21 bases in between. This CDR3 is 15 amino acids long. The CDR3 DNA follows: TGTGCCAGCAGCACCCTTATTGTTGGGGGTCAGGAAGCTTTCTTT. Translation gives CASSTLIVGGQEAFF.

This clonotype was seen ten or more times. This sequence joins TRBV24-1 and TRBJ2-5; 9 bases agree with TRBD1. CDR1 is KGHDR and CDR2 is SFDVKD in the germline V gene. J lost 4 bases, V lost 4 bases, and 6 bases had no gene match. The CDR3 sequence is 15 residues long. DNA for the CDR3: TGTGCCACCAGTGACCCACAGGGGGCAGGAGAGACCCAGTACTTC. It translates to CATSDPQGAGETQYF.

This clonotype came up many times. The rearrangement joins TRBV20-1 to TRBJ1-4, with D unresolved. CDR1 DFQATT and CDR2 SNEGSKA come from the germline V gene (reference sequence). The CDR3 runs to 15 residues. V lost 0 bases and J lost 1, with 9 bases in between. This chain's CDR3 is CSARDFGKTNEKLFF. The CDR3 nucleotides read TGCAGTGCTAGAGATTTTGGGAAAACTAATGAAAAACTGTTTTTT.